A selection of T cell receptor beta chains follows, all from one sample in a study of cytomegalovirus exposure and HLA in healthy donors. Profiled with immunoSEQ multiplex PCR; TCRdb holds only in-frame clones, not every one. The sample shows about 83,000 clones, around 79% of them seen only once. The sequencing sample was made of PBMCs. The receptors were sampled from a young man in good health and CMV-seropositive. Each CDR3 is given with its conserved first and last residue. The order of the fields is J gene, V gene, D gene, CDR3 length, clone size, CDR3 protein, CDR3 DNA. A D gene is named only where the DNA matches it firmly. Size is stated for part of the rows, as once, few or many counts, or as a class when the clone is expanded.

J: TRBJ2-1; V: TRBV6-5; D: -; length: 12; size: -; CDR3: CASYRVVGEQFF; DNA: TGTGCCAGCTATCGGGTGGTAGGTGAGCAGTTCTTC
J: TRBJ2-7; V: TRBV4-1; D: -; length: 14; size: -; CDR3: CASSPHSTRFEQYF; DNA: TGCGCCAGCAGCCCTCATTCTACTAGATTCGAGCAGTACTTC
J: TRBJ2-5; V: TRBV14; D: -; length: 14; size: once; CDR3: CASSYELLQETQYF; DNA: TGTGCCAGCAGCTATGAATTACTTCAAGAGACCCAGTACTTC
J: TRBJ1-2; V: TRBV2; D: TRBD1; length: 14; size: -; CDR3: CASSDGTGIYGYTF; DNA: TGTGCCAGCAGTGATGGGACAGGCATCTATGGCTACACCTTC
J: TRBJ2-5; V: TRBV7-2; D: TRBD2; length: 15; size: -; CDR3: CASSLVGLGGKTQYF; DNA: TGTGCCAGCAGCTTAGTTGGGCTCGGGGGGAAGACCCAGTACTTC
J: TRBJ2-7; V: TRBV7-9; D: -; length: 16; size: -; CDR3: CASSLGGSGPSYEQYF; DNA: TGTGCCAGCAGCTTAGGGGGTAGCGGCCCTTCCTACGAGCAGTACTTC
J: TRBJ2-7; V: TRBV15; D: -; length: 15; size: -; CDR3: CATSRDLLGTYEQYF; DNA: TGTGCCACCAGCAGAGATCTACTGGGCACCTACGAGCAGTACTTC
J: TRBJ1-1; V: TRBV28; D: -; length: 14; size: -; CDR3: CASSHLGGSTEAFF; DNA: TGTGCCAGCAGCCATCTGGGGGGTAGCACTGAAGCTTTCTTT
J: TRBJ2-3; V: TRBV7-9; D: -; length: 14; size: -; CDR3: CASSLDGSWDTQYF; DNA: TGTGCCAGCAGCTTAGACGGGAGTTGGGATACGCAGTATTTT
J: TRBJ1-5; V: TRBV28; D: -; length: 10; size: -; CDR3: CASRDGAQHF; DNA: TGTGCCAGCAGAGACGGGGCCCAGCATTTT
J: TRBJ2-7; V: TRBV13; D: -; length: 14; size: -; CDR3: CASSPSSRTYEQYF; DNA: TGTGCCAGCAGCCCCTCGAGCAGGACCTACGAGCAGTACTTC
J: TRBJ1-2; V: TRBV4-1; D: -; length: 13; size: -; CDR3: CASRPTGNYGYTF; DNA: TGCGCCAGCCGACCCACAGGGAACTATGGCTACACCTTC
J: TRBJ1-1; V: TRBV28; D: -; length: 14; size: -; CDR3: CASSGAAENTEAFF; DNA: TGTGCCAGCAGTGGGGCGGCGGAGAACACTGAAGCTTTCTTT
J: TRBJ2-3; V: TRBV6-1; D: -; length: 13; size: -; CDR3: CASAPLRTDTQYF; DNA: TGTGCCAGCGCACCCCTGCGTACAGATACGCAGTATTTT
J: TRBJ2-3; V: TRBV29-1; D: -; length: 12; size: -; CDR3: CSVSPGLDTQYF; DNA: TGCAGCGTTTCACCGGGACTAGATACGCAGTATTTT
J: TRBJ2-5; V: TRBV6-5; D: -; length: 14; size: -; CDR3: CASTLSWEAETQYF; DNA: TGTGCCAGCACCTTAAGTTGGGAGGCGGAGACCCAGTACTTC
J: TRBJ1-5; V: TRBV5-1; D: -; length: 15; size: few; CDR3: CASSLGTDRYQPQHF; DNA: TGCGCCAGCAGCTTGGGGACAGACCGGTATCAGCCCCAGCATTTT
J: TRBJ1-1; V: TRBV28; D: -; length: 12; size: few; CDR3: CASSPMNTEAFF; DNA: TGTGCCAGCAGTCCCATGAACACTGAAGCTTTCTTT
J: TRBJ2-3; V: TRBV4-1; D: -; length: 14; size: -; CDR3: CASSQEENTDTQYF; DNA: TGCGCCAGCAGCCAAGAGGAGAATACAGATACGCAGTATTTT
J: TRBJ2-1; V: TRBV5-4; D: -; length: 16; size: -; CDR3: CASSTPVDLFHNEQFF; DNA: TGTGCCAGCAGCACACCAGTGGACTTGTTCCACAATGAGCAGTTCTTC
J: TRBJ1-2; V: TRBV6-1; D: -; length: 13; size: few; CDR3: CASKLAGSFGYTF; DNA: TGTGCCAGCAAATTGGCAGGGTCCTTTGGGTACACCTTC
J: TRBJ1-1; V: TRBV28; D: TRBD1; length: 12; size: -; CDR3: CASRQGATEAFF; DNA: TGTGCCAGCAGACAGGGGGCCACTGAAGCTTTCTTT
J: TRBJ1-1; V: TRBV20-1; D: -; length: 10; size: -; CDR3: CSATRGGAFF; DNA: TGCAGTGCTACACGGGGAGGAGCTTTCTTT
J: TRBJ2-7; V: TRBV5-1; D: -; length: 16; size: -; CDR3: CASSLAGMGTPYEQYF; DNA: TGCGCCAGCAGCTTGGCCGGAATGGGGACACCCTACGAGCAGTACTTC
J: TRBJ2-1; V: TRBV9; D: -; length: 13; size: -; CDR3: CASSVGRYNEQFF; DNA: TGTGCCAGCAGCGTAGGCAGGTACAATGAGCAGTTCTTC
J: TRBJ2-3; V: TRBV6-5; D: TRBD1; length: 15; size: -; CDR3: CASSATGGLIDTQYF; DNA: TGTGCCAGCAGTGCGACAGGGGGGCTTATAGATACGCAGTATTTT
J: TRBJ1-2; V: TRBV6-5; D: -; length: 14; size: -; CDR3: CASTLGRDDYGYTF; DNA: TGTGCCAGCACCCTAGGGAGGGACGACTATGGCTACACCTTC
J: TRBJ2-1; V: TRBV13; D: -; length: 14; size: -; CDR3: CASSLKGADHEQFF; DNA: TGTGCCAGCAGCTTAAAAGGGGCGGACCATGAGCAGTTCTTC
J: TRBJ2-2; V: TRBV5-4; D: -; length: 15; size: -; CDR3: CASSFKWGRPGELFF; DNA: TGTGCCAGCAGCTTTAAGTGGGGCCGTCCCGGGGAGCTGTTTTTT
J: TRBJ1-1; V: TRBV5-4; D: -; length: 13; size: -; CDR3: CASSFRGNTEAFF; DNA: TGTGCCAGCAGCTTTAGGGGGAACACTGAAGCTTTCTTT
J: TRBJ2-1; V: TRBV6-5; D: -; length: 12; size: -; CDR3: CASSAGYNEQFF; DNA: TGTGCCAGCTCGGCGGGCTACAATGAGCAGTTCTTC
J: TRBJ2-1; V: TRBV29-1; D: TRBD2; length: 16; size: -; CDR3: CSVRRLAGVGGGEQFF; DNA: TGCAGCGTTAGGAGACTAGCGGGAGTTGGGGGGGGTGAGCAGTTCTTC
J: TRBJ2-1; V: TRBV13; D: TRBD1; length: 15; size: -; CDR3: CASSHRRQGNNEQFF; DNA: TGTGCCAGCAGCCACCGCCGACAGGGAAACAATGAGCAGTTCTTC
J: TRBJ2-7; V: TRBV6-5; D: -; length: 13; size: few; CDR3: CASSYSRGFEQYF; DNA: TGTGCCAGCAGTTACTCTCGCGGATTCGAGCAGTACTTC
J: TRBJ1-1; V: TRBV4-1; D: -; length: 16; size: -; CDR3: CASSQDELFMNTEAFF; DNA: TGCGCCAGCAGCCAAGACGAACTGTTCATGAACACTGAAGCTTTCTTT
J: TRBJ2-2; V: TRBV10-3; D: -; length: 14; size: -; CDR3: CAIRSLRGTGELFF; DNA: TGTGCCATCAGAAGTCTAAGGGGCACCGGGGAGCTGTTTTTT
J: TRBJ2-2; V: TRBV10-1; D: -; length: 13; size: -; CDR3: CASSLDTTGELFF; DNA: TGCGCCAGCAGCTTGGACACCACCGGGGAGCTGTTTTTT
J: TRBJ2-1; V: TRBV28; D: TRBD2; length: 14; size: -; CDR3: CASSPPGLGTEQFF; DNA: TGTGCCAGCAGTCCCCCGGGACTAGGGACTGAGCAGTTCTTC
J: TRBJ1-1; V: TRBV6-5; D: -; length: 15; size: -; CDR3: CASGRLREPYTEAFF; DNA: TGTGCCAGCGGCCGTCTCCGGGAACCCTACACTGAAGCTTTCTTT
J: TRBJ1-1; V: TRBV6-5; D: -; length: 14; size: once; CDR3: CASRWGEMNTEAFF; DNA: TGTGCCAGCCGTTGGGGGGAGATGAACACTGAAGCTTTCTTT
J: TRBJ2-6; V: TRBV2; D: -; length: 16; size: once; CDR3: CASSDDRGTGANVLTF; DNA: TGTGCCAGCAGTGACGATCGAGGGACTGGGGCCAACGTCCTGACTTTC
J: TRBJ2-7; V: TRBV28; D: -; length: 16; size: -; CDR3: CASSRTLSVGANEQYF; DNA: TGTGCCAGCAGCCGGACCCTGAGCGTAGGGGCTAATGAGCAGTACTTC
J: TRBJ1-5; V: TRBV25-1; D: -; length: 12; size: -; CDR3: CASSQGSQPQHF; DNA: TGTGCCAGCAGCCAGGGGTCACAGCCCCAGCATTTT
J: TRBJ2-1; V: TRBV10-1; D: TRBD1; length: 14; size: -; CDR3: CASSDSDRGHEQFF; DNA: TGCGCCAGCAGTGACTCGGACAGGGGGCATGAGCAGTTCTTC
J: TRBJ2-1; V: TRBV19; D: -; length: 16; size: -; CDR3: CASSVQGGVSYNEQFF; DNA: TGTGCCAGTAGTGTCCAGGGGGGAGTGAGCTACAATGAGCAGTTCTTC
J: TRBJ2-7; V: TRBV19; D: -; length: 13; size: -; CDR3: CASSMAKSYEQYF; DNA: TGTGCCAGTAGTATGGCAAAAAGCTACGAGCAGTACTTC
J: TRBJ2-7; V: TRBV28; D: TRBD2; length: 17; size: -; CDR3: CASTPSIGLAGVGEQYF; DNA: TGTGCCAGCACTCCCTCGATAGGGCTAGCGGGAGTAGGCGAGCAGTACTTC
J: TRBJ2-2; V: TRBV2; D: TRBD2; length: 15; size: -; CDR3: CASSGLAGDLGELFF; DNA: TGTGCCAGCAGCGGACTAGCGGGAGACCTCGGGGAGCTGTTTTTT
J: TRBJ1-1; V: TRBV4-1; D: -; length: 11; size: -; CDR3: CASSRLAEAFF; DNA: TGCGCCAGCAGCCGACTGGCGGAAGCTTTCTTT
J: TRBJ2-3; V: TRBV9; D: TRBD1; length: 15; size: -; CDR3: CASSIRQGGTDTQYF; DNA: TGTGCCAGCAGCATTCGACAGGGGGGCACAGATACGCAGTATTTT